The clone carrying this TCR beta chain was seen only once. What it binds is unknown. The study ran its PCR with 60 Vbeta and 13 Jbeta primers. Data came from immunoSEQ multiplex PCR; TCRdb stores just in-frame clones and leaves some out. The repertoire holds roughly 110,000 clones, with about three quarters as singletons. This entry belongs to a study of cytomegalovirus exposure and HLA in healthy donors. Whole-study results and caveats: Previously analyzed data showed that most TCR beta V segments were productive at a frequency of about 87% or about 30%.

V lost 1 base and J lost 5; bases outside the gene matches: 8. From germline, CDR1 is SGHVS and CDR2 FNYEAQ. The CDR3 runs to 16 residues. The V gene is TRBV7-6, the J gene TRBJ2-7, with TRBD2 identical over 10 bases. Sequenced: PBMCs. This sequence originates from a boy under 18 in good health and CMV-seronegative. In DNA form, the CDR3 reads TGTGCCAGCAGCTTAGATAGCGGGAGGATTAGAAACGAGCAGTACTTC. As protein: CASSLDSGRIRNEQYF.